This TCR beta chain was identified in a study of cytomegalovirus exposure and HLA in healthy donors. Germline CDR1 and CDR2: SGDLS and YYNGEE. Trimming pared 0 bases from V and 3 bases from J, leaving 6 bases between. The CDR3 sequence is 13 residues long. Sequenced by immunoSEQ multiplex PCR; TCRdb stores in-frame clones only, minus some. There are some 100,000 clones in the sample; roughly 88% occur only once, and 1.5% to 2% lies in the top ten. Whole-study results and caveats: Approximately 160 TCR beta chains were listed as cytomegalovirus-associated. Across donors, most TCRs were seen rarely, yet some public ones were widespread. First-cohort TCR clusters were later found to tend to co-occur in the roughly 130 validation repertoires.

As regards this clone: Antigen unknown.

The chain employs TRBV9 and TRBJ1-1, with D unresolved. Sequenced material: PBMCs. The TCR comes from a man aged 18 to 29 in good health and CMV-seronegative. CDR3 sequence: CASSVVTHTEAFF. The CDR3 region has the DNA TGTGCCAGCAGCGTAGTTACACACACTGAAGCTTTCTTT.